The 9 T cell receptor beta chains below all came from one sample that was sequenced in a study of blood T cell repertoires in COVID-19. Clones were sequenced by immunoSEQ multiplex PCR, and TCRdb holds only the in-frame ones, with some missing. The table has roughly 81,000 clones, around 85% seen once. Material for sequencing was peripheral blood. These receptor sequences come from a man younger than 45 with acute or convalescent COVID-19.

This clone was counted a single time. This sequence joins TRBV18 and TRBJ2-5; tentatively, D is TRBD1 (5 bases). The CDR3 runs 15 residues. The germline CDR1 and CDR2 sequences are KGHSH and LQKENI. Trimming pared 4 bases from V and 0 bases from J, leaving 12 bases between. CDR3 protein: CASSRVSGNQETQYF. CDR3 nucleotide sequence: TGTGCCAGCTCACGAGTTTCAGGGAACCAAGAGACCCAGTACTTC.

The V gene is TRBV28, the J gene TRBJ2-2; 8 bases are shared with TRBD1. V lost 6 bases and J lost 6; bases outside the gene matches: 6. CDR1 is MDHEN and CDR2 is SYDVKM in the germline V gene. The CDR3 contains 14 residues. The CDR3 DNA sequence: TGTGCCAGCAGAAACAGGGGGTCGGCCGGGGAGCTGTTTTTT. Its translation: CASRNRGSAGELFF.

A single count supports this clone. The chain joins TRBV5-1 to TRBJ2-3; tentative D call: TRBD2 (5 bases). Germline assignment: CDR1 SGHRS and CDR2 YFSETQ. The V gene lost 2 bases and the J gene lost 0 bases, with 10 bases spanning the gap. The CDR3 is made up of 15 amino acids. CDR3 protein: CASSLRGSSTDTQYF. The DNA of the CDR3 is TGCGCCAGCAGCTTACGAGGGTCTAGCACAGATACGCAGTATTTT.

In regard to this clone: A junction boundary mismatches the germline segment, possibly from a read error. This CDR3 reads CASSDAMMVSGNSYEQYF. In nucleotides, the CDR3 is TGTGCCAGCAGTGACGCAATGATGGTGAGCGGCAACTCCTATGAGCAGTACTTC. This chain connects TRBV6-2 or TRBV6-3 to TRBJ2-7, with D possibly TRBD2 on 5 matching bases. Germline V gene data show CDR1 as MNHEY and CDR2 as SVGEGT. The CDR3 contains 18 residues.

This chain joins TRBV3-1 (or the pseudogene TRBV3-2) and TRBJ2-2, with TRBD2 identical over 7 bases. Per germline, CDR1 LGHDT and CDR2 YNNKEL (reference sequence). Losses at the gene ends were 5 bases for V and 8 bases for J; bases not matched to a gene: 14. The CDR3 runs to 16 residues. CDR3 DNA: TGTGCCAGCAGCGTAGCTCTAGCGGACCGGGGGGGGGAGCTGTTTTTT. Translating gives CASSVALADRGGELFF.

The rearrangement links TRBV28 to TRBJ2-7; 10 positions match TRBD1. V lost 11 bases to trimming and J lost 5 bases; unmatched junction nucleotides: 9. This CDR3 region has 13 residues. CDR1 MDHEN and CDR2 SYDVKM come from the germline V gene. CDR3 residues: CASGGTGVHEQYF. CDR3 sequence (DNA): TGTGCCTCTGGGGGGACAGGGGTCCACGAGCAGTACTTC.

This chain connects TRBV28 to TRBJ2-1; 7 positions agree with TRBD1. The germline V gene encodes CDR1 MDHEN and CDR2 SYDVKM. The CDR3 sequence is 14 residues long. Trimming took 2 bases from V and 6 from J; bases not matched to a gene: 4. The CDR3 DNA is TGTGCCAGCAGTTTACGACAGGGTGGCAATGAGCAGTTCTTC. It encodes CASSLRQGGNEQFF.

This chain joins TRBV28 and TRBJ2-2; possibly TRBD2 for D (5 bases). The CDR3 runs 12 residues. CDR1 is MDHEN and CDR2 is SYDVKM in the germline V gene. Between the trimmed V and J ends, which lost 8 bases and 7 bases, there was a span of 11 bases. CDR3 coding DNA: TGTGCCAGCGGGGTCGGGAACGGGGAGCTGTTTTTT. This gives the protein CASGVGNGELFF.

The chain carries TRBV18 and TRBJ2-3; D perhaps matches TRBD2 (6 bases). Trimming took off 8 bases at V and 6 bases at J, with 36 bases between the two ends. Germline assignment: CDR1 KGHSH and CDR2 LQKENI. CDR3 length equals 20 residues. As DNA, the CDR3 is TGTGCCAGCCACCGCCACCGGGACTCAGGCGGTCGTATCTTGGCTGATACGCAGTATTTT. It encodes CASHRHRDSGGRILADTQYF.